These 18 T cell receptor beta chains originate from one sample sequenced in a study of OX40 agonist ivuxolimab in advanced cancers. Library construction relied on the immunoSEQ multiplex PCR assay. TCRdb limited this immuneACCESS table to in-frame rearrangements with V and J called. A share of clones is missing; checked studies link under half to unresolved V genes, and the rest is unexplained. The sample profile shows 20,000 to 25,000 clones; 75% to 85% of them were found once. In total, the top ten clones hold 23% of the sample. This material consisted of CD4+ or CD8+ T cells sorted from blood, taken in a trial of the OX40 agonist ivuxolimab. These receptors originate from an adult with an advanced solid tumor such as melanoma, head and neck, liver or kidney cancer.

The chain recombines TRBV4-1 with TRBJ2-7, with D perhaps matching TRBD1 or TRBD2 (5 bases each). CDR1 is MGHRA, CDR2 YSYEKL, per germline. CDR3 length equals 14 residues. Trimming took off 1 base at V and 7 bases at J, with 14 bases between the two ends. The CDR3 reads CASSQAPGSWEQYF. DNA of the CDR3: TGCGCCAGCAGCCAAGCTCCAGGGAGTTGGGAGCAGTACTTC.

This clone was seen only a few times. The chain employs TRBV15 and TRBJ2-1; TRBD2 aligns across 12 bases. V trimming: 1 base; J trimming: 10 bases; junction bases outside the gene matches: 11. CDR3 length equals 17 residues. CDR1 is LNHNV, CDR2 YYDKDF, per germline (reference sequence). CDR3 amino acids: CATSRGPGTSGSWEQFF. The CDR3 DNA is TGTGCCACCAGCAGAGGTCCCGGGACTAGCGGGTCATGGGAGCAGTTCTTC.

The chain uses TRBV6-5 and TRBJ2-2, with TRBD1 identical over 9 bases. Germline V gene lookup returns CDR1 MNHEY and CDR2 SVGAGI. V shed 2 bases, J shed 5 bases, and the junction held 6 bases outside the gene matches. This CDR3 has 16 residues. CDR3 DNA sequence: TGTGCCAGCAGTTACCCCCGGACAGGGGTTACCGGGGAGCTGTTTTTT. Translating it yields CASSYPRTGVTGELFF.

CDR3 bases: TGCGCCAGCAGTCGTGAAGGGGGAAATTCACCCCTCCACTTT. This encodes CASSREGGNSPLHF. This chain connects TRBV23-1 to TRBJ1-6, with D perhaps matching TRBD1 (6 bases). TRBV23-1 is identified as an open reading frame with a role that is uncertain. The CDR3 is 14 residues long. V was cut by 4 bases and J by 7 bases, with 11 bases left in between.

CDR3 in amino acids: CASSPTEGTGINEQYF. CDR3 nucleotide sequence: TGCGCCAGCAGCCCTACTGAGGGGACAGGGATTAACGAGCAGTACTTC. J is TRBJ2-7 and V is TRBV4-3; TRBD1 matches 9 bases. The germline V gene has CDR1 LGHNA and CDR2 YSLEER. Trimming took 4 bases from V and 5 from J; bases not matched to a gene: 12. This CDR3 is built from 16 residues.

The V and J genes are TRBV2 and TRBJ2-1; tentatively, D is TRBD2 (6 bases). Germline V lookup: CDR1 SNHLY, CDR2 FYNNEI. The CDR3 is made up of 15 amino acids. The germline V and J ends were trimmed by 0 bases and 3 bases, with 9 bases remaining between them. In DNA, the CDR3 is TGTGCCAGCAGTGAAGCGGGGACTGGCTACAATGAGCAGTTCTTC. Translation: CASSEAGTGYNEQFF.

The chain carries TRBV29-1 and TRBJ2-7; D is undetermined. Trimming took 7 bases from V and 0 from J, leaving 10 bases between them. Germline V gene data show CDR1 as SQVTM and CDR2 as ANQGSEA. The CDR3 length is 12 residues. CDR3 sequence reads: CSARTSSYEQYF. CDR3 bases: TGCAGCGCCCGGACCAGCTCCTACGAGCAGTACTTC.

The chain employs TRBV7-6 and TRBJ2-2; D ambiguous. The germline V and J ends were trimmed by 1 base and 4 bases, with 7 bases remaining between them. The CDR3 consists of 14 residues. Germline assignment: CDR1 SGHVS and CDR2 FNYEAQ. The DNA of the CDR3 is TGTGCCAGCAGCTTAGGCACTGCCACCGGGGAGCTGTTTTTT. Translating gives CASSLGTATGELFF.

This clone was counted only a few times. The chain couples TRBV11-3 to TRBJ2-2; 13 bases map to TRBD2. The J segment lost 5 bases and the V segment lost 4 bases, leaving 13 bases of the junction unmatched. This CDR3 is built from 19 residues. Germline lookup yields CDR1 SGHNT and CDR2 YENEEA. The chain's CDR3 is CASSSTRLAGGSETGELFF. CDR3 in DNA: TGTGCCAGCAGCTCAACCCGACTAGCGGGAGGATCGGAAACCGGGGAGCTGTTTTTT.

This chain joins TRBV19 and TRBJ1-4; no clear D gene. With 1 base removed from V and 5 bases from J, the gap between germline ends came to 5 bases. The length of the CDR3 is 13 residues. Germline-derived CDR1 and CDR2 are LNHDA and SQIVND (reference sequence). The CDR3 protein is CASSIVRNEKLFF. Written as DNA, the CDR3 is TGTGCCAGTAGTATAGTCAGGAATGAAAAACTGTTTTTT.

The genes are TRBV5-5 and TRBJ2-1; D not certain. This CDR3 is built from 12 residues. Germline V lookup: CDR1 SGHKS, CDR2 YYEKEE (reference sequence). The V end was cut by 0 bases, the J end by 7 bases, with 5 bases between. The CDR3 reads CASSLAGNEQFF. The CDR3 DNA follows: TGTGCCAGCAGCTTGGCCGGTAATGAGCAGTTCTTC.

The chain joins TRBV27 to TRBJ2-7; D unresolved. V lost 3 bases, J lost 6 bases, and 12 bases lay in between. CDR1 MNHEY and CDR2 SMNVEV come from the germline V gene (reference sequence). This CDR3 has 13 residues. The CDR3 loop reads CASSFIPKGEQYF. In DNA, the CDR3 is TGTGCCAGCAGTTTTATACCGAAGGGCGAGCAGTACTTC.

This chain connects TRBV9 to TRBJ2-3; possibly TRBD2 for D (5 bases). Trimming cost V 3 bases and J 0 bases, with 11 bases left between them. CDR3 size: 15 residues. CDR1 is SGDLS and CDR2 is YYNGEE in the germline V gene. CDR3 amino acids: CASSDRLSSTDTQYF. In DNA, the CDR3 is TGTGCCAGCAGCGATCGACTATCTAGCACAGATACGCAGTATTTT.

The count of this clone is one. This rearrangement joins TRBV21-1 to TRBJ1-3. TRBV21-1 is given as a pseudogene. The CDR3 is made up of 19 amino acids. The chain's CDR3 is CASNERGVKRPISGNTIYF. The CDR3 nucleotides read TGTGCCAGCAACGAGAGGGGGGTGAAGAGACCAATTTCTGGAAACACCATATATTTT.

The chain joins TRBV15 to TRBJ2-4; 14 bases fit TRBD2. V gave up 5 bases and J gave up 6 bases; unmatched junction bases: 9. This CDR3 is built from 17 residues. The germline gives CDR1 LNHNV, CDR2 YYDKDF (reference sequence). CDR3 nucleotide sequence: TGTGCCACCAGCCCGGGACTAGCGGGAGTTCTGGGAAACATTCAGTACTTC. Amino acid sequence: CATSPGLAGVLGNIQYF.

The CDR3 bases are TGCGCCAGCAGCCTCCGAAAAACTGTGGACCGGGATAAGCAGTACTTC. It specifies CASSLRKTVDRDKQYF. The rearrangement links TRBV4-1 to TRBJ2-7; possibly TRBD2 for D (5 bases). V was trimmed by 4 bases and J by 8 bases, leaving 24 bases between them. The CDR3 length is 16 residues. In germline, CDR1 is MGHRA, CDR2 YSYEKL.

The genes are TRBV13 and TRBJ1-4; D may be TRBD1 (6 bases). The germline CDR1 and CDR2 sequences are PRHDT and FYEKMQ (reference sequence). The CDR3 runs 14 residues. Trimming stripped 4 bases from V and 8 bases from J, with 14 bases between. The CDR3 DNA sequence: TGTGCCAGCAGCTCCGGGACATCGGGCGAAAAACTGTTTTTT. Translating it yields CASSSGTSGEKLFF.

The V gene is TRBV7-9, the J gene TRBJ2-1; possible D gene TRBD2, 5 bases. Trimming stripped 3 bases from V and 13 bases from J, with 16 bases between. The CDR3 totals 13 residues. Germline V gene lookup returns CDR1 SEHNR and CDR2 FQNEAQ (reference sequence). CDR3 amino acids: CASSFDPWEKQFF. In DNA form, the CDR3 reads TGTGCCAGCAGCTTTGACCCCTGGGAGAAACAGTTCTTC.